These T cell receptor beta chains were read from a single sample in a study of T cell responses to AZD1222 COVID-19 vaccine. Here immunoSEQ multiplex PCR was the method, and the copy in TCRdb shows in-frame clones only, minus some. The table shows approximately 200,000 clones, with approximately 90% occurring only once. The source material was peripheral blood, sampled 28 days after the second AZD1222 dose. The receptors were sampled from an adult who received the AZD1222 COVID-19 vaccine. CDR3s include the opening cysteine and the closing phenylalanine or tryptophan. Each record gives: J gene, CDR3 length, V gene, clone size, D gene, CDR3 protein, CDR3 DNA. D genes are given only for firm matches. Part of the rows lack a size; the others show once, few, many or a class for expanded clones.

j_gene: TRBJ2-1
len: 15
v_gene: TRBV5-1
abundance: once
d_gene: .
CDR3aa: CASSLAQSSYNEQFF
CDR3nt: TGCGCCAGCAGCTTGGCGCAGAGCTCCTACAATGAGCAGTTCTTC

j_gene: TRBJ2-7
len: 14
v_gene: TRBV15
abundance: few
d_gene: .
CDR3aa: CATSRVPASYEQYF
CDR3nt: TGTGCCACCAGCAGAGTACCAGCCTCCTACGAGCAGTACTTC

j_gene: TRBJ2-2
len: 15
v_gene: TRBV5-4
abundance: .
d_gene: TRBD1
CDR3aa: CASSLDRGRTGELFF
CDR3nt: TGTGCCAGCAGCCTGGACAGGGGACGGACCGGGGAGCTGTTTTTT

j_gene: TRBJ2-6
len: 13
v_gene: TRBV10-3
abundance: .
d_gene: .
CDR3aa: CAIRGTAANVLTF
CDR3nt: TGTGCCATCAGGGGGACCGCAGCCAACGTCCTGACTTTC

j_gene: TRBJ2-1
len: 15
v_gene: TRBV7-2
abundance: .
d_gene: .
CDR3aa: CASSKTASSYNEQFF
CDR3nt: TGTGCCAGCAGCAAGACTGCGAGCTCCTACAATGAGCAGTTCTTC

j_gene: TRBJ2-7
len: 14
v_gene: TRBV11-2
abundance: .
d_gene: .
CDR3aa: CASSLGMTSYEQYF
CDR3nt: TGTGCCAGCAGCTTAGGCATGACCTCCTACGAGCAGTACTTC

j_gene: TRBJ1-3
len: 15
v_gene: TRBV2
abundance: .
d_gene: .
CDR3aa: CASRARSGAGNTIYF
CDR3nt: TGTGCCAGCAGAGCTAGATCCGGGGCTGGAAACACCATATATTTT

j_gene: TRBJ1-2
len: 15
v_gene: TRBV19
abundance: .
d_gene: .
CDR3aa: CATTRGEGLNYGYTF
CDR3nt: TGTGCCACCACCCGCGGAGAAGGGCTTAACTATGGCTACACCTTC

j_gene: TRBJ1-6
len: 16
v_gene: TRBV30
abundance: .
d_gene: .
CDR3aa: CAWSVLRFVKDSPLHF
CDR3nt: TGTGCCTGGAGTGTACTCCGGTTCGTTAAGGATTCACCCCTCCACTTT

j_gene: TRBJ2-7
len: 16
v_gene: TRBV27
abundance: .
d_gene: .
CDR3aa: CASSLSASGQLVEQYF
CDR3nt: TGTGCCAGCAGTTTATCGGCAAGCGGGCAGTTGGTCGAGCAGTACTTC

j_gene: TRBJ2-1
len: 13
v_gene: TRBV2
abundance: .
d_gene: TRBD2
CDR3aa: CASSSGTYNEQFF
CDR3nt: TGTGCCAGCAGCAGCGGGACCTACAATGAGCAGTTCTTC

j_gene: TRBJ1-2
len: 17
v_gene: TRBV15
abundance: .
d_gene: .
CDR3aa: CATSRATKGRRNYGYTF
CDR3nt: TGTGCCACCAGCAGAGCAACCAAGGGTCGACGAAACTATGGCTACACCTTC

j_gene: TRBJ1-5
len: 15
v_gene: TRBV6-5
abundance: .
d_gene: .
CDR3aa: CASSPRRTSNQPQHF
CDR3nt: TGTGCCAGCAGCCCCCGACGGACTAGCAATCAGCCCCAGCATTTT

j_gene: TRBJ2-7
len: 12
v_gene: TRBV2
abundance: .
d_gene: TRBD2
CDR3aa: CASSRLATEQYF
CDR3nt: TGTGCCAGCAGTCGACTAGCGACCGAGCAGTACTTC

j_gene: TRBJ1-5
len: 14
v_gene: TRBV9
abundance: many
d_gene: .
CDR3aa: CASSVDSGPQPQHF
CDR3nt: TGTGCCAGCAGCGTAGATTCGGGACCCCAGCCCCAGCATTTT

j_gene: TRBJ2-7
len: 12
v_gene: TRBV28
abundance: .
d_gene: .
CDR3aa: CASRTGMGEQYF
CDR3nt: TGTGCCAGCAGAACAGGGATGGGAGAGCAGTACTTC

j_gene: TRBJ2-3
len: 14
v_gene: TRBV6-1
abundance: .
d_gene: .
CDR3aa: CASSEKGRRDTQYF
CDR3nt: TGTGCCAGCAGTGAAAAGGGTCGAAGGGATACGCAGTATTTT

j_gene: TRBJ2-1
len: 16
v_gene: TRBV28
abundance: .
d_gene: TRBD2
CDR3aa: CASSFVMTSGHNEQFF
CDR3nt: TGTGCCAGCAGTTTCGTTATGACTAGCGGGCACAATGAGCAGTTCTTC

j_gene: TRBJ2-3
len: 19
v_gene: TRBV4-3
abundance: .
d_gene: TRBD2
CDR3aa: CASSQDPLGYGRSTDTQYF
CDR3nt: TGCGCCAGCAGCCAAGACCCATTAGGTTACGGGAGGAGCACAGATACGCAGTATTTT

j_gene: TRBJ1-2
len: 16
v_gene: TRBV3-1/TRBV3-2
abundance: .
d_gene: TRBD1
CDR3aa: CASSQGDRGPNYGYTF
CDR3nt: TGTGCCAGCAGCCAAGGGGACAGAGGGCCTAACTATGGCTACACCTTC

j_gene: TRBJ2-1
len: 18
v_gene: TRBV12-5
abundance: .
d_gene: .
CDR3aa: CASGSHESGLSSYNEQFF
CDR3nt: TGTGCTAGTGGTTCTCATGAGTCGGGGTTAAGCTCCTACAATGAGCAGTTCTTC

j_gene: TRBJ2-1
len: 12
v_gene: TRBV6-2/TRBV6-3
abundance: .
d_gene: .
CDR3aa: CASSFSDNEQFF
CDR3nt: TGTGCCAGCAGTTTTAGCGACAATGAGCAGTTCTTC

j_gene: TRBJ2-2
len: 13
v_gene: TRBV5-4
abundance: .
d_gene: .
CDR3aa: CASSLLGDGELFF
CDR3nt: TGTGCCAGCAGCCTCCTGGGGGACGGGGAGCTGTTTTTT

j_gene: TRBJ1-5
len: 14
v_gene: TRBV19
abundance: .
d_gene: .
CDR3aa: CASTPTGNHQPQHF
CDR3nt: TGTGCCAGTACTCCCACAGGGAATCATCAGCCCCAGCATTTT

j_gene: TRBJ2-4
len: 13
v_gene: TRBV5-5
abundance: .
d_gene: TRBD1
CDR3aa: CASSFPDRPSQYF
CDR3nt: TGTGCCAGCAGCTTCCCGGACAGGCCTTCTCAGTACTTC

j_gene: TRBJ1-2
len: 12
v_gene: TRBV6-1
abundance: .
d_gene: .
CDR3aa: CASAPWRYGYTF
CDR3nt: TGTGCCAGCGCCCCTTGGCGGTATGGCTACACCTTC

j_gene: TRBJ2-3
len: 14
v_gene: TRBV9
abundance: .
d_gene: TRBD1
CDR3aa: CASNWDSSTDTQYF
CDR3nt: TGTGCCAGCAACTGGGACAGTAGCACAGATACGCAGTATTTT

j_gene: TRBJ2-4
len: 14
v_gene: TRBV18
abundance: .
d_gene: TRBD1
CDR3aa: CASSPQGVQNIQYF
CDR3nt: TGTGCCAGCTCACCCCAGGGGGTCCAAAACATTCAGTACTTC

j_gene: TRBJ1-6
len: 15
v_gene: TRBV2
abundance: .
d_gene: .
CDR3aa: CASSDQGPYNSPLHF
CDR3nt: TGTGCCAGCAGTGACCAGGGTCCCTATAATTCACCCCTCCACTTT

j_gene: TRBJ2-2
len: 15
v_gene: TRBV5-1
abundance: .
d_gene: .
CDR3aa: CASSLDATPTGELFF
CDR3nt: TGCGCCAGCAGCTTGGATGCGACACCCACCGGGGAGCTGTTTTTT

j_gene: TRBJ1-3
len: 15
v_gene: TRBV7-2
abundance: once
d_gene: .
CDR3aa: CASSSRQLSGNTIYF
CDR3nt: TGTGCCAGCAGCTCTCGACAGCTCTCTGGAAACACCATATATTTT

j_gene: TRBJ1-3
len: 13
v_gene: TRBV12-3/TRBV12-4
abundance: .
d_gene: .
CDR3aa: CASSSKGTNTIYF
CDR3nt: TGTGCCAGCAGCTCAAAGGGTACGAACACCATATATTTT

j_gene: TRBJ2-1
len: 17
v_gene: TRBV29-1
abundance: .
d_gene: TRBD2
CDR3aa: CSVGDPRGGRDYNEQFF
CDR3nt: TGCAGCGTTGGGGACCCACGTGGCGGGAGAGACTACAATGAGCAGTTCTTC

j_gene: TRBJ1-6
len: 14
v_gene: TRBV18
abundance: .
d_gene: .
CDR3aa: CASSLFSGGDPLHF
CDR3nt: TGTGCCAGCTCACTTTTTTCGGGAGGTGATCCCCTCCACTTT

j_gene: TRBJ2-2
len: 16
v_gene: TRBV24-1
abundance: .
d_gene: TRBD2
CDR3aa: CATSDSQRGNTGELFF
CDR3nt: TGTGCCACCAGTGATAGCCAGCGGGGAAACACCGGGGAGCTGTTTTTT

j_gene: TRBJ1-1
len: 14
v_gene: TRBV19
abundance: .
d_gene: .
CDR3aa: CASREGGDYTEAFF
CDR3nt: TGTGCCAGCCGAGAGGGAGGGGATTACACTGAAGCTTTCTTT

j_gene: TRBJ1-1
len: 15
v_gene: TRBV5-1
abundance: .
d_gene: TRBD1
CDR3aa: CASSFQGAPNTEAFF
CDR3nt: TGCGCCAGCAGCTTTCAGGGGGCCCCAAACACTGAAGCTTTCTTT

j_gene: TRBJ1-1
len: 13
v_gene: TRBV6-5
abundance: .
d_gene: .
CDR3aa: CASRGGVNTEAFF
CDR3nt: TGTGCCAGCAGGGGGGGGGTTAACACTGAAGCTTTCTTT

j_gene: TRBJ2-1
len: 15
v_gene: TRBV23-1
abundance: .
d_gene: .
CDR3aa: CASSQSAQFYNEQFF
CDR3nt: TGCGCCAGCAGTCAATCAGCGCAGTTCTACAATGAGCAGTTCTTC

j_gene: TRBJ2-6
len: 16
v_gene: TRBV5-4
abundance: .
d_gene: .
CDR3aa: CASSLSRSAGANVLTF
CDR3nt: TGTGCCAGCAGTTTGTCGCGTTCCGCTGGGGCCAACGTCCTGACTTTC

j_gene: TRBJ1-1
len: 15
v_gene: TRBV3-1/TRBV3-2
abundance: .
d_gene: .
CDR3aa: CASSQRGGARTEAFF
CDR3nt: TGTGCCAGCAGCCAACGGGGTGGGGCGAGGACTGAAGCTTTCTTT

j_gene: TRBJ2-3
len: 15
v_gene: TRBV19
abundance: .
d_gene: .
CDR3aa: CASTPGHGGTDTQYF
CDR3nt: TGTGCCAGTACCCCGGGCCATGGTGGCACAGATACGCAGTATTTT

j_gene: TRBJ2-3
len: 15
v_gene: TRBV11-2
abundance: .
d_gene: .
CDR3aa: CASSQGSTVTDTQYF
CDR3nt: TGTGCCAGCAGCCAAGGCTCGACCGTAACAGATACGCAGTATTTT

j_gene: TRBJ2-2
len: 15
v_gene: TRBV11-2
abundance: .
d_gene: .
CDR3aa: CASSFPTGGTGELFF
CDR3nt: TGTGCCAGCAGCTTCCCGACTGGGGGCACCGGGGAGCTGTTTTTT

j_gene: TRBJ2-7
len: 14
v_gene: TRBV3-1/TRBV3-2
abundance: .
d_gene: TRBD2
CDR3aa: CASSQSSGGYEQYF
CDR3nt: TGTGCCAGCAGCCAATCTAGCGGGGGGTACGAGCAGTACTTC

j_gene: TRBJ2-1
len: 12
v_gene: TRBV7-3
abundance: .
d_gene: .
CDR3aa: CASSFGRGEQFF
CDR3nt: TGTGCCAGCAGCTTCGGGCGGGGTGAGCAGTTCTTC

j_gene: TRBJ1-2
len: 11
v_gene: TRBV3-1/TRBV3-2
abundance: few
d_gene: .
CDR3aa: CASSPNYGYTF
CDR3nt: TGTGCCAGCAGTCCCAACTATGGCTACACCTTC

j_gene: TRBJ1-5
len: 16
v_gene: TRBV30
abundance: .
d_gene: TRBD1
CDR3aa: CAWSRQGGAVSQPQHF
CDR3nt: TGTGCCTGGAGTCGCCAGGGGGGCGCGGTAAGTCAGCCCCAGCATTTT

j_gene: TRBJ1-1
len: 16
v_gene: TRBV3-1/TRBV3-2
abundance: .
d_gene: TRBD1
CDR3aa: CASSPYGQGMNTEAFF
CDR3nt: TGTGCCAGCAGCCCCTACGGACAGGGGATGAACACTGAAGCTTTCTTT

j_gene: TRBJ1-1
len: 13
v_gene: TRBV12-3/TRBV12-4
abundance: few
d_gene: .
CDR3aa: CASSLGGDTEAFF
CDR3nt: TGTGCCAGCAGTTTAGGGGGGGACACTGAAGCTTTCTTT

j_gene: TRBJ1-2
len: 15
v_gene: TRBV9
abundance: .
d_gene: .
CDR3aa: CASSVFNRANYGYTF
CDR3nt: TGTGCCAGCAGCGTCTTTAACAGGGCTAACTATGGCTACACCTTC

j_gene: TRBJ2-1
len: 14
v_gene: TRBV4-2
abundance: .
d_gene: .
CDR3aa: CASSQAGAHNEQFF
CDR3nt: TGTGCCAGCAGCCAAGCGGGAGCGCACAATGAGCAGTTCTTC

j_gene: TRBJ2-1
len: 13
v_gene: TRBV10-2
abundance: .
d_gene: TRBD2
CDR3aa: CASMGLTYNEQFF
CDR3nt: TGCGCCAGCATGGGACTAACCTACAATGAGCAGTTCTTC